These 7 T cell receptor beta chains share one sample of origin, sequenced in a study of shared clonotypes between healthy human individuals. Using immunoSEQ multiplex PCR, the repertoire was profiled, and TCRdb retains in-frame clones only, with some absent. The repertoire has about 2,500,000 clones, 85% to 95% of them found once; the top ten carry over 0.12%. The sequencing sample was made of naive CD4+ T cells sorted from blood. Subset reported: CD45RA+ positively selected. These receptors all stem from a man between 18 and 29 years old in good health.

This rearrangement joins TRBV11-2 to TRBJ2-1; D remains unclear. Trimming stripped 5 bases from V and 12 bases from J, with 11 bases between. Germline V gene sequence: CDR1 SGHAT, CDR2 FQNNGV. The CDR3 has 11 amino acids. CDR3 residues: CASSPDIGQFF. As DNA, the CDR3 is TGTGCCAGCAGCCCTGATATAGGGCAGTTCTTC.

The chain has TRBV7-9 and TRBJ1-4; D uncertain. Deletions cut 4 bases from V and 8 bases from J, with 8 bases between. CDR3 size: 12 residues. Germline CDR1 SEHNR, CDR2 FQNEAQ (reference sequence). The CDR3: CASSYDTEKLFF. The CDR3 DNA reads TGTGCCAGCAGCTACGACACGGAAAAACTGTTTTTT.

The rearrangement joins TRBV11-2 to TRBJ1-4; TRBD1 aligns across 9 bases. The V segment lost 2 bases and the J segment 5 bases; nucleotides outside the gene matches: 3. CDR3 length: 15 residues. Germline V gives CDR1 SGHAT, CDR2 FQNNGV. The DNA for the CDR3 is TGTGCCAGCAGCTTACGAGGGACAGGGAATGAAAAACTGTTTTTT. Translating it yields CASSLRGTGNEKLFF.

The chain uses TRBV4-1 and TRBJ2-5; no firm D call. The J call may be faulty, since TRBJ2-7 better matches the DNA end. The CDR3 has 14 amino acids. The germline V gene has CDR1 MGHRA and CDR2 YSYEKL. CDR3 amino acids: CASSPLQVSYEQYF. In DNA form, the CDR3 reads TGCGCCAGCAGCCCCCTCCAGGTTTCCTACGAGCAGTACTTC.

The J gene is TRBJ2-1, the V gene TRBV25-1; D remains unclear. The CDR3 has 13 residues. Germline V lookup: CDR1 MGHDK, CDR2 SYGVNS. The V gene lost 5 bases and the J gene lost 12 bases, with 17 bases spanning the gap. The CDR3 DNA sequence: TGTGCCAGCAGTTCGACCCCGGGTCTTGTGCAGTTCTTC. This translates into CASSSTPGLVQFF.

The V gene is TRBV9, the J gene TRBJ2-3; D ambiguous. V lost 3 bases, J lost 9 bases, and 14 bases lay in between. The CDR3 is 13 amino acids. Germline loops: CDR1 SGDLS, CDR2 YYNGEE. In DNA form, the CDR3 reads TGTGCCAGCAGCGAGGAACCACTTAGGACGCAGTATTTT. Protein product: CASSEEPLRTQYF.

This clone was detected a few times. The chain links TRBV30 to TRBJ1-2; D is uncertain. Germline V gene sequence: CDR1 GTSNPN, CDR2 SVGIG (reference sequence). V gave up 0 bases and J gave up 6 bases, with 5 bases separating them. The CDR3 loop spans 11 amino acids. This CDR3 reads CAWSVYDGYTF. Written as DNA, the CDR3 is TGTGCCTGGAGTGTATATGATGGCTACACCTTC.